This T cell receptor beta chain was retrieved from a study of T cells in Graves' hyperthyroidism and ophthalmopathy. At the level of the study: It was at initial diagnosis, before any treatment, that peripheral blood was collected. Study observations and caveats: Ophthalmopathy was identified by the model a median roughly 6.5 months ahead of onset.

V gave up 4 bases and J gave up 7 bases, with 13 bases separating them. The CDR3 extends over 14 amino acids. From germline, CDR1 is LGHDT and CDR2 YNNKEL (reference sequence). Thyroid ultrasound, orbital computed tomography, clinical symptoms, and serum thyroxine and TRAb underpinned diagnoses. Authors of the study amplified TCR beta CDR3 regions from RNA transcripts. HTBI primers drove first-round RT-PCR of the TCR CDR3. TCRdb reanalysed the multiplex PCR reads using MiXCR and keeps one entry per CDR3 protein. This sample has roughly 400,000 distinct CDR3 sequences, with about 14% found just once. This clonotype was seen repeatedly, ten times or more. What it recognizes is unknown.

Material for sequencing was blood. The receptor was isolated from a man in his fifties or sixties with Graves' ophthalmopathy. The chain is built from TRBV3-1 and TRBJ2-2; tentative D call: TRBD1 (5 bases). DNA for the CDR3: TGTGCCAGCAGCCCAGAGTCAGGGATCGGGGAGCTGTTTTTT. Translation: CASSPESGIGELFF.